This paragraph covers one T cell receptor (beta chain) sequence. The CDR3 is made up of 14 amino acids. Germline loops: CDR1 SGHAT, CDR2 FQNNGV. Trimming left V 3 bases short and J 2 bases short, with 9 bases between. Some clones are missing from TCRdb's copy, which holds only in-frame ones; the method was immunoSEQ multiplex PCR. The repertoire holds a few hundred thousand clones, 70% to 90% seen once, with approximately 5% in the top ten. The sample comes from a study of blood T cell repertoires in COVID-19. This sequence originates from a woman aged 25 to 39 who had recovered from COVID-19. The V and J genes are TRBV11-2 and TRBJ2-3; the D is unclear. The sequenced sample consisted of PBMCs or T cells enriched from blood (not recorded which). In DNA, the CDR3 is TGTGCCAGCAGCTTGGTCAGTTTCACAGATACGCAGTATTTT. It specifies CASSLVSFTDTQYF.